The present T cell receptor (beta chain) was sequenced within a study of cytomegalovirus exposure and HLA in healthy donors. With respect to this clone: The same CDR3 arises from other DNA sequences in this sample as well.

Primers included in the PCR were 60 Vbeta and 13 Jbeta primers. The method was immunoSEQ multiplex PCR; TCRdb's version includes in-frame clones alone and lacks a portion of them. The sample consists of 210,000 or so clones, approximately 80% of them appearing once. Germline CDR1 reads MNHNY; CDR2 reads SVGAGI (reference sequence). Between the trimmed V and J ends, which lost 6 bases and 0 bases, there was a span of 9 bases. This CDR3 has 14 amino acids. This chain links TRBV6-6 with TRBJ1-5; the D is unclear. The sample taken for sequencing was PBMCs. This clonotype was sampled from a woman aged 35 to 49 in good health and CMV-seronegative. The CDR3 coding sequence is TGTGCCAGCAGGGACTCTTATAGCAATCAGCCCCAGCATTTT. Its translation: CASRDSYSNQPQHF.